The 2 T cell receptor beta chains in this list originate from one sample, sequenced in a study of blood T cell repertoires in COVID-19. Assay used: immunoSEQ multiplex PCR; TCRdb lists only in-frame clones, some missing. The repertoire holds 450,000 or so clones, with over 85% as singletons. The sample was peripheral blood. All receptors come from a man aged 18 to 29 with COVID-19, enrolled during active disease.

The CDR3 protein is CASSTNGEQPGAYSNQPQHF. The CDR3 DNA follows: TGTGCCAGTAGTACCAATGGGGAACAGCCTGGGGCATATAGCAATCAGCCCCAGCATTTT. This rearrangement joins TRBV19 to TRBJ1-5, with D tentatively TRBD1 (5 bases). The CDR3 runs to 20 residues. CDR1 is LNHDA and CDR2 is SQIVND in the germline V gene (reference sequence). V was pared by 4 bases and J by 0 bases, with 25 bases between.

This CDR3 reads CASSYGGQGLRSPLHF. The CDR3 bases are TGTGCCAGCAGTTACGGGGGACAGGGCTTGAGGTCACCCCTCCACTTT. The chain couples TRBV6-5 to TRBJ1-6, with TRBD1 identical over 9 bases. The length of the CDR3 is 16 residues. The V and J ends lost 2 bases and 10 bases, in that order; junction bases with no gene match: 9. CDR1 is MNHEY and CDR2 is SVGAGI in the germline V gene.